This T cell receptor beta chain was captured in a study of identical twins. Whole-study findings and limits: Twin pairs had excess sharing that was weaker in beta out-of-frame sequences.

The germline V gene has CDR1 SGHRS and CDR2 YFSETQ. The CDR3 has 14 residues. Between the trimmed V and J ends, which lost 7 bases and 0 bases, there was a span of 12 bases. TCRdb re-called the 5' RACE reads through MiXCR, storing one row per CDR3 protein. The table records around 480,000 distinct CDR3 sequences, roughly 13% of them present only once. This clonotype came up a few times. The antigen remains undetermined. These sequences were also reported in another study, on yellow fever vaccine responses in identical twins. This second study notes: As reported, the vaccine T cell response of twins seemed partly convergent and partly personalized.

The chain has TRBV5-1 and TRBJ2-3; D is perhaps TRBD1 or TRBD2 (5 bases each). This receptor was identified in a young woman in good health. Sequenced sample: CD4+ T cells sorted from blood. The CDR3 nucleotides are TGCGCCAGCGGGACCGGTGCTAGCACAGATACGCAGTATTTT. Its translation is CASGTGASTDTQYF.